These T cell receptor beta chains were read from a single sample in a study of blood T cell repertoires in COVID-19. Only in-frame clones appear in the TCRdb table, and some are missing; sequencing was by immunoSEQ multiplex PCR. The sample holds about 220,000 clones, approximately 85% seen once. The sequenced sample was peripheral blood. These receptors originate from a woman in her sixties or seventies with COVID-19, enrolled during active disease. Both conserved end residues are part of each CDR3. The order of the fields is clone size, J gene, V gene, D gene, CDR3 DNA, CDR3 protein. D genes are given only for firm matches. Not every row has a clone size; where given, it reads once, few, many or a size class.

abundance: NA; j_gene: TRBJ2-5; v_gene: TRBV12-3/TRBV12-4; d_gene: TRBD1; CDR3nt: TGTGCCAGCGGACAGGGTCAGGAGACCCAGTACTTC; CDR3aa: CASGQGQETQYF
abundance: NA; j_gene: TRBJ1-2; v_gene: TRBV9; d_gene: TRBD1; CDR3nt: TGTGCCAGCAGCGCCCACCTGGGGACAGGGGGGTCGGATGGCTACACCTTC; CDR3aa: CASSAHLGTGGSDGYTF
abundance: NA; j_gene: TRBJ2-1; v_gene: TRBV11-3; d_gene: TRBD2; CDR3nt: TGTGCCAGCAGCGCCCGACTAGCGAGCCATGAGCAGTTCTTC; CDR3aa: CASSARLASHEQFF
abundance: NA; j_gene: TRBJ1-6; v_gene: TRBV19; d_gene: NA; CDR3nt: TGTGCCAGTAGTATAGATGTGACGGGGACTCTCCACTTT; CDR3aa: CASSIDVTGTLHF
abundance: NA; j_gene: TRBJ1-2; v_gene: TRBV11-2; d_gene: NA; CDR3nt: TGTGCCAGCAGCGTACGGATGAGGGAGGGCTACACCTTC; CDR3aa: CASSVRMREGYTF
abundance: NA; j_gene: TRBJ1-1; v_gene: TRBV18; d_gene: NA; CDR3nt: TGTGCCAGCTCACCCTTGGAGAGAAACACTGAAGCTTTCTTT; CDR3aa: CASSPLERNTEAFF
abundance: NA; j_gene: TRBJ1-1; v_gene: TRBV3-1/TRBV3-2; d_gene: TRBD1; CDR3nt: TGTGCCAGCAGCCAAGACTGGGGCGGACAGGGCGGCACTGAAGCTTTCTTT; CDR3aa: CASSQDWGGQGGTEAFF
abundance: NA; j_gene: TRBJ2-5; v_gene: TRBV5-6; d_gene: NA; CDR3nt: TGTGCCAGCAGCTTGGTTTGGGCAGAGCTCAAGTACCAAGAGACCCAGTACTTC; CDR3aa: CASSLVWAELKYQETQYF
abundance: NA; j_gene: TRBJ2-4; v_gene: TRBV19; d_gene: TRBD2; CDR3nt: TGTGCCACCGGGACTAGCGGGCAAGCCAAAAACATTCAGTACTTC; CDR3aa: CATGTSGQAKNIQYF
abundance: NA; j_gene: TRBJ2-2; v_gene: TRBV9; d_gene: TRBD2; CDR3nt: TGTGCCAGCAGCCCCTTAGCGGGAGGCGAATCCGGGGAGCTGTTTTTT; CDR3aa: CASSPLAGGESGELFF
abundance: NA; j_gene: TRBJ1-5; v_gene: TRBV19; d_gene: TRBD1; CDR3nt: TGTGCCAGTAGTGGACAGGTTAGCAATCAGCCCCAGCATTTT; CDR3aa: CASSGQVSNQPQHF
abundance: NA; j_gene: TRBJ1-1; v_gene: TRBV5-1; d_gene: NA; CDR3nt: TGCGCCAGCAGCTTGGGACACGACACTGAAGCTTTCTTT; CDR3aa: CASSLGHDTEAFF
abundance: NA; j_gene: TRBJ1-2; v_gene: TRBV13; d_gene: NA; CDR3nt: TGTGCCAGCAGCCTGTCGGGGGATCTGGGCTACACCTTC; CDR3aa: CASSLSGDLGYTF
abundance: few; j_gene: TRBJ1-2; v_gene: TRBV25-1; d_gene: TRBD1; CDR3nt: TGTGCCAGCAGTGTCGGGACAGGGGTCGGCTACACCTTC; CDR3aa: CASSVGTGVGYTF
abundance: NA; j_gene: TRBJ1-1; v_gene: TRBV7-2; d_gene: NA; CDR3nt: TGTGCCAGCAGCTTAGGGAGGTATTTGGCGAACACTGAAGCTTTCTTT; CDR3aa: CASSLGRYLANTEAFF
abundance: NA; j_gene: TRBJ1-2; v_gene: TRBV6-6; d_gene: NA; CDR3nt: TGTGCCACCTCATTACAGGGTGAAAATCCAATCTATGGCTACACCTTC; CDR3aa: CATSLQGENPIYGYTF
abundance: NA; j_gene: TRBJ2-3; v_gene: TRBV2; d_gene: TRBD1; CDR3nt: TGTGCCAGCAGCCTGGACAGGGGTCGAGATACGCAGTATTTT; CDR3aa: CASSLDRGRDTQYF
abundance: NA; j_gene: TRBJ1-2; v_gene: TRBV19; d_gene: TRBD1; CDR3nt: TGTGCCAGTAGTTACAGGGGCCTTAACTATGGCTACACCTTC; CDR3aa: CASSYRGLNYGYTF
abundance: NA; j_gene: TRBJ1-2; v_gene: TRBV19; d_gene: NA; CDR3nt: TGTGCCAGTAGTATGACGTCGAAATCGGGCTATGGCTACACCTTC; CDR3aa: CASSMTSKSGYGYTF
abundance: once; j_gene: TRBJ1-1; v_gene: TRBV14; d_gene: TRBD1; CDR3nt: TGTGCCAGCAGCCAGCCGGGACAGAAAGCTTTCTTT; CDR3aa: CASSQPGQKAFF
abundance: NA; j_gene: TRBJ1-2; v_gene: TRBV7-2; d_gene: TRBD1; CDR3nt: TGTGCCAGCAGCTGGACAGGGGCCAGCTATGGCTACACCTTC; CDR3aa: CASSWTGASYGYTF